This entry lists 27 T cell receptor beta chains sequenced from one sample in a study of cytomegalovirus exposure and HLA in healthy donors. With 60 Vbeta and 13 Jbeta primers, the PCR was carried out. Generated by immunoSEQ multiplex PCR, the TCRdb table keeps only in-frame clones and is missing some. The data show around 110,000 clones, with about 69% seen just once and over 1.5% held by the top ten. The sequenced sample was PBMCs. These receptors all come from a young woman in good health and CMV-seronegative.

The J gene is TRBJ1-2, the V gene TRBV2; a weak D match, TRBD1 (5 bases). CDR1 is SNHLY and CDR2 is FYNNEI in the germline V gene. The CDR3 extends over 11 amino acids. V shed 9 bases and J shed 2 bases, with 7 bases lying between them. The CDR3 DNA is TGTGCCAGGACAGCGAACTATGGCTACACCTTC. Translated: CARTANYGYTF. Filled out from reference TRBV2 and TRBJ1-2, the complete variable domain reads EPEVTQTPSHQVTQMGQEVILRCVPISNHLYFYWYRQILGQKVEFLVSFYNNEISEKSEIFDDQFSVERPDGSNFTLKIRSTKLEDSAMYFCARTANYGYTFGSGTRLTVV.

J is TRBJ2-2 and V is TRBV2; D unresolved. CDR1 is SNHLY and CDR2 is FYNNEI in the germline V gene. The ends were cut back, 8 bases at V and 6 bases at J, with 7 bases in the middle. CDR3 size: 11 residues. CDR3 residues: CASRVSGELFF. Written as DNA, the CDR3 is TGTGCCAGCCGGGTGTCCGGGGAGCTGTTTTTT.

The V gene is TRBV7-3, the J gene TRBJ2-3; 7 bases are a match to TRBD1. CDR1 and CDR2 from the germline V gene are SGHTA and FQGTGA. V shed 2 bases, J shed 0 bases, and the junction held 5 bases outside the gene matches. The length of the CDR3 is 16 residues. CDR3 amino acids: CASSLGTASSTDTQYF. The CDR3 DNA sequence: TGTGCCAGCAGCTTAGGGACAGCCTCTAGCACAGATACGCAGTATTTT.

The rearrangement links TRBV5-6 to TRBJ2-1; 7 nucleotides align to TRBD1. This CDR3 comprises 15 residues. Losses at the gene ends were 3 bases for V and 2 bases for J; bases not matched to a gene: 5. Germline V gene data show CDR1 as SGHDT and CDR2 as YYEEEE. As DNA, the CDR3 is TGTGCCAGCAGCTCCACAGGGGCTCCCTACAATGAGCAGTTCTTC. Translation gives CASSSTGAPYNEQFF.

The CDR3 protein is CSVGGFPEQYF. CDR3 sequence (DNA): TGCAGCGTAGGCGGCTTTCCCGAGCAGTACTTC. This rearrangement joins TRBV29-1 to TRBJ2-7, with D unresolved. From germline, CDR1 is SQVTM and CDR2 ANQGSEA. This CDR3 region has 11 residues. With 6 bases removed from V and 6 bases from J, the gap between germline ends came to 12 bases.

This clone was found a few times. This chain uses TRBV28 with TRBJ1-3; 8 positions agree with TRBD1. The germline V gene has CDR1 MDHEN and CDR2 SYDVKM. This CDR3 spans 14 amino acids. J was trimmed by 7 bases and V by 5 bases; bases with no gene match: 7. CDR3 nucleotides: TGTGCCAGCAGTCCGAGGACAGGGTGGAACACCATATATTTT. Its protein is CASSPRTGWNTIYF.

The chain couples TRBV19 to TRBJ2-7, with 8 bases that match TRBD2. J lost 5 bases, V lost 11 bases, and 14 bases had no gene match. The germline CDR1 and CDR2 sequences are LNHDA and SQIVND (reference sequence). The CDR3 loop spans 14 amino acids. The CDR3 nucleotides read TGTGCCCGGGGGGGGCTCCGGTCCCCCCACGAGCAGTACTTC. It codes for CARGGLRSPHEQYF.

The chain couples TRBV5-1 to TRBJ1-1; 8 nucleotides align to TRBD1. V gave up 4 bases and J gave up 1 base; unmatched junction bases: 9. The germline CDR1 and CDR2 sequences are SGHRS and YFSETQ. The CDR3 is made up of 16 amino acids. The CDR3 loop reads CASSRMQGQGNTEAFF. DNA of the CDR3: TGCGCCAGCAGCCGAATGCAAGGACAGGGGAACACTGAAGCTTTCTTT.

CDR3 nucleotide sequence: TGTGCCAGTGGGCCTCCTAACTATGGCTACACCTTC. Residues: CASGPPNYGYTF. This chain links TRBV19 with TRBJ1-2; D unresolved. Looked up from germline, CDR1 is LNHDA and CDR2 is SQIVND (reference sequence). V lost 8 bases to trimming and J lost 0 bases, with 7 bases between them. CDR3 length: 12 amino acids.

This clone was picked up one time. V and J are TRBV7-6 and TRBJ2-7; 10 bases are shared with TRBD2. The CDR3 totals 19 residues. Trimming removed 1 base from V and 0 bases from J; junction bases left unmatched: 12. CDR1 and CDR2 (germline): SGHVS, FNYEAQ. CDR3 residues: CASSLGPAGGRRHSYEQYF. For the CDR3, the DNA is TGTGCCAGCAGCTTAGGGCCAGCGGGGGGGCGGAGGCACTCCTACGAGCAGTACTTC.

This clone was picked up a small number of times. V and J are TRBV19 and TRBJ1-6, with D hard to call. Germline CDR1 LNHDA, CDR2 SQIVND (reference sequence). The CDR3 sequence is 12 residues long. V lost 2 bases to trimming and J lost 7 bases, with 3 bases between them. The CDR3 protein is CASSIQNSPLHF. CDR3 DNA: TGTGCCAGTAGTATACAGAATTCACCCCTCCACTTT. The variable domain in full, with the rest retrieved from reference TRBV19 and TRBJ1-6, is DGGITQSPKYLFRKEGQNVTLSCEQNLNHDAMYWYRQDPGQGLRLIYYSQIVNDFQKGDIAEGYSVSREKKESFPLTVTSAQKNPTAFYLCASSIQNSPLHFGNGTRLTVT.

The chain is built from TRBV7-9 and TRBJ1-5, with D possibly matching TRBD1 (6 bases). V was cut by 5 bases and J by 4 bases, with 12 bases left in between. The CDR3 has 14 residues. CDR1 and CDR2 from the germline V gene are SEHNR and FQNEAQ (reference sequence). CDR3 sequence (DNA): TGTGCCAGCAGCCCCGAAGGGGGTAATCAGCCCCAGCATTTT. This translates into CASSPEGGNQPQHF.

The V and J genes are TRBV10-3 and TRBJ1-1; no clear D gene. The CDR3 is made up of 20 amino acids. V shed 2 bases and J shed 1 base, with 26 bases lying between them. CDR1 and CDR2 (germline): ENHRY, SYGVKD. DNA for the CDR3: TGTGCCATCAGTGAGCCCATTTATCACCCGCAGCGGGTAGAGAACACTGAAGCTTTCTTT. Its translation: CAISEPIYHPQRVENTEAFF.

This clone was observed a few times. The chain has TRBV2 and TRBJ2-2, with no clear D. Trimming left V 7 bases short and J 0 bases short, with 12 bases between. The CDR3 loop spans 15 amino acids. CDR1 is SNHLY, CDR2 FYNNEI, per germline. CDR3 protein: CASKPQTTNTGELFF. CDR3 nucleotides: TGTGCCAGCAAGCCGCAAACCACGAACACCGGGGAGCTGTTTTTT.

The rearrangement joins TRBV7-9 to TRBJ2-3; D unclear. The CDR3 length is 12 residues. The V gene lost 3 bases and the J gene lost 1 base, with 2 bases spanning the gap. CDR1 and CDR2 from the germline V gene are SEHNR and FQNEAQ (reference sequence). CDR3 in DNA: TGTGCCAGCAGCTTCGGCACAGATACGCAGTATTTT. Its protein product is CASSFGTDTQYF. Filled out from reference TRBV7-9 and TRBJ2-3, the complete variable domain reads DTGVSQNPRHKITKRGQNVTFRCDPISEHNRLYWYRQTLGQGPEFLTYFQNEAQLEKSRLLSDRFSAERPKGSFSTLEIQRTEQGDSAMYLCASSFGTDTQYFGPGTRLTVL.

This rearrangement joins TRBV7-2 to TRBJ2-5; 7 positions agree with TRBD1. V gave up 1 base and J gave up 6 bases; unmatched junction bases: 5. The germline CDR1 and CDR2 sequences are SGHTA and FQGNSA. The CDR3 is made up of 14 amino acids. This chain's CDR3 is CASSLVSGGQTQYF. CDR3 in DNA: TGTGCCAGCAGCTTAGTGTCAGGGGGACAGACCCAGTACTTC.

The J gene is TRBJ1-1, the V gene TRBV11-2, with D uncertain. Per germline, CDR1 SGHAT and CDR2 FQNNGV. V lost 5 bases to trimming and J lost 2 bases, with 3 bases between them. This CDR3 contains 11 residues. In nucleotides, the CDR3 is TGTGCCAGCAGCCCAAACACTGAAGCTTTCTTT. Amino acid sequence: CASSPNTEAFF. Looking up the rest from reference TRBV11-2 and TRBJ1-1 gives the full variable domain: EAGVAQSPRYKIIEKRQSVAFWCNPISGHATLYWYQQILGQGPKLLIQFQNNGVVDDSQLPKDRFSAERLKGVDSTLKIQPAKLEDSAVYLCASSPNTEAFFGQGTRLTVV.

This clone was observed once. The chain couples TRBV28 to TRBJ1-2, with 7 positions matching TRBD1. J was trimmed by 4 bases and V by 2 bases; bases with no gene match: 4. In germline, CDR1 is MDHEN, CDR2 SYDVKM. The CDR3 loop spans 14 amino acids. Written as DNA, the CDR3 is TGTGCCAGCAGTTTAGCCGGGACAGCCTATGGCTACACCTTC. Translating it yields CASSLAGTAYGYTF.

This clone was observed once. The chain couples TRBV6-1 to TRBJ1-1; weak D call: TRBD1 (6 bases). CDR1 MNHNS and CDR2 SASEGT come from the germline V gene. V was clipped by 3 bases and J by 4 bases, with 9 bases between them. This CDR3 spans 13 amino acids. The DNA for the CDR3 is TGTGCCAGCAGTGATGGGGGCAGCACTGAAGCTTTCTTT. This sequence encodes CASSDGGSTEAFF.

The chain joins TRBV18 to TRBJ1-1, with D possibly being TRBD1 (5 bases). The CDR3 is 15 amino acids. Per germline, CDR1 KGHSH and CDR2 LQKENI. The ends were cut back, 5 bases at V and 3 bases at J, with 16 bases in the middle. The CDR3 here is CASSESGGADTEAFF. The CDR3 coding sequence is TGTGCCAGCTCAGAGTCGGGTGGGGCGGACACTGAAGCTTTCTTT.

The CDR3 is CASSLPGGLYGYTF. CDR3 nucleotide sequence: TGTGCCAGCAGCCTACCGGGAGGTTTATATGGCTACACCTTC. This rearrangement joins TRBV9 to TRBJ1-2; D unclear. From germline, CDR1 is SGDLS and CDR2 YYNGEE. The CDR3 loop spans 14 amino acids. V lost 4 bases to trimming and J lost 5 bases, with 15 bases between them. Together with reference TRBV9 and TRBJ1-2, the CDR3 gives the full variable domain: DSGVTQTPKHLITATGQRVTLRCSPRSGDLSVYWYQQSLDQGLQFLIQYYNGEERAKGNILERFSAQQFPDLHSELNLSSLELGDSALYFCASSLPGGLYGYTFGSGTRLTVV.

The rearrangement joins TRBV27 to TRBJ2-3, with 12 positions matching TRBD2. Germline V gene lookup returns CDR1 MNHEY and CDR2 SMNVEV (reference sequence). The CDR3 runs to 16 residues. Unmatched junction bases numbered 7, after V lost 4 bases and J lost 5 bases. The CDR3 loop reads CASSYLAGGLRDTQYF. CDR3 bases: TGTGCCAGCAGTTACCTAGCGGGGGGGCTCCGAGATACGCAGTATTTT.

The V call is TRBV15, the J call TRBJ2-1; TRBD2 aligns across 10 bases. CDR3 length equals 17 residues. Trimming removed 3 bases from V and 7 bases from J; junction bases left unmatched: 12. Germline assignment: CDR1 LNHNV and CDR2 YYDKDF (reference sequence). The CDR3 sequence: CATSSAAGLATKNEQFF. The CDR3 bases are TGTGCCACCAGCAGCGCTGCGGGACTAGCGACGAAAAATGAGCAGTTCTTC.

This sequence joins TRBV2 and TRBJ2-7, with TRBD2 matching 7 bases. Trimming removed 7 bases from V and 3 bases from J; junction bases left unmatched: 6. Germline lookup yields CDR1 SNHLY and CDR2 FYNNEI. The CDR3 spans 13 residues. The CDR3 nucleotides are TGTGCCAGCAAACTTACGGGGGGCTACGAGCAGTACTTC. Encoded protein: CASKLTGGYEQYF. The variable domain in full, with the rest retrieved from reference TRBV2 and TRBJ2-7, is EPEVTQTPSHQVTQMGQEVILRCVPISNHLYFYWYRQILGQKVEFLVSFYNNEISEKSEIFDDQFSVERPDGSNFTLKIRSTKLEDSAMYFCASKLTGGYEQYFGPGTRLTVT.

The chain combines TRBV18 with TRBJ1-3; no clear D. From germline, CDR1 is KGHSH and CDR2 LQKENI. Between the trimmed V and J ends, which lost 5 bases and 0 bases, there was a span of 14 bases. CDR3 length: 16 residues. The CDR3: CASSEEVAASGNTIYF. As DNA, the CDR3 is TGTGCCAGCTCAGAGGAAGTGGCAGCCTCTGGAAACACCATATATTTT.

The chain has TRBV5-1 and TRBJ2-1, with D possibly being TRBD1 (6 bases). From germline, CDR1 is SGHRS and CDR2 YFSETQ. V shed 0 bases and J shed 2 bases, with 6 bases lying between them. The CDR3 is 14 amino acids. The CDR3 loop is CASSLGTAYNEQFF. For the CDR3, the DNA is TGCGCCAGCAGCTTGGGGACAGCCTACAATGAGCAGTTCTTC.

V is TRBV9 and J is TRBJ2-7; 7 bases line up with TRBD2. Germline lookup yields CDR1 SGDLS and CDR2 YYNGEE. The CDR3 sequence is 15 residues long. J lost 0 bases, V lost 3 bases, and 6 bases had no gene match. The chain's CDR3 is CASSASGARSYEQYF. CDR3 coding DNA: TGTGCCAGCAGCGCGAGCGGGGCACGCTCCTACGAGCAGTACTTC.